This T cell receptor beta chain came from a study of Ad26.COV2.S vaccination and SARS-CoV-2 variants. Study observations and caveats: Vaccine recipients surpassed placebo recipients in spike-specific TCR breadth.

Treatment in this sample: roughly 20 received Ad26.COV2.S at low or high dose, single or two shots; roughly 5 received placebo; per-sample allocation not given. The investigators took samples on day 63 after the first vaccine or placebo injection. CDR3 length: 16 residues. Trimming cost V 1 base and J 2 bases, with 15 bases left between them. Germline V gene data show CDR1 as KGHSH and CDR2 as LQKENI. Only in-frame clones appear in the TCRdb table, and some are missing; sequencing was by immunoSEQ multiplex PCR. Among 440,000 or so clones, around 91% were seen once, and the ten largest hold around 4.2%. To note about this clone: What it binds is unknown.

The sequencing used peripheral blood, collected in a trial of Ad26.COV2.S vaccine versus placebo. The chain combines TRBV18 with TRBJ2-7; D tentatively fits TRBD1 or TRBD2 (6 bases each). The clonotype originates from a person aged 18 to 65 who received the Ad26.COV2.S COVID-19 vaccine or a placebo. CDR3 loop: CASSPQGGSEAYEQYF. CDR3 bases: TGTGCCAGCTCACCACAAGGGGGGTCGGAAGCCTACGAGCAGTACTTC.